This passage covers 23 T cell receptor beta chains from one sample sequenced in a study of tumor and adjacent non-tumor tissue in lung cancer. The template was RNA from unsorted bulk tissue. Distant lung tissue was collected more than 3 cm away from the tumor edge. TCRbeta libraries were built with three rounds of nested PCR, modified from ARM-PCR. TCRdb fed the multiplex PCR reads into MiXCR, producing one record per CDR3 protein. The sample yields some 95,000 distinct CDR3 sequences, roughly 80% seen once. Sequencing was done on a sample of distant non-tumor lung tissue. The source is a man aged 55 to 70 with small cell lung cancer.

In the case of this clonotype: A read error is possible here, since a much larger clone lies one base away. The CDR3 sequence: CASSLGRTSGVADKQYF. CDR3 DNA: TGCGCCAGCAGCTTGGGCCGGACTAGCGGGGTTGCAGATAAGCAGTATTTT. The chain has TRBV5-1 and TRBJ2-3, with 12 bases lining up with TRBD2. Per germline, CDR1 SGHRS and CDR2 YFSETQ. There are 17 residues in the CDR3.

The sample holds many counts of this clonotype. The CDR3 region is CASSPHGPGKNIQYF. The CDR3 DNA follows: TGTGCCAGCAGCCCCCATGGCCCTGGCAAAAACATTCAGTACTTC. The chain uses TRBV5-5 and TRBJ2-4; no clear D gene. Deletions cut 4 bases from V and 3 bases from J, with 14 bases between. This CDR3 spans 15 amino acids. The germline gives CDR1 SGHKS, CDR2 YYEKEE (reference sequence).

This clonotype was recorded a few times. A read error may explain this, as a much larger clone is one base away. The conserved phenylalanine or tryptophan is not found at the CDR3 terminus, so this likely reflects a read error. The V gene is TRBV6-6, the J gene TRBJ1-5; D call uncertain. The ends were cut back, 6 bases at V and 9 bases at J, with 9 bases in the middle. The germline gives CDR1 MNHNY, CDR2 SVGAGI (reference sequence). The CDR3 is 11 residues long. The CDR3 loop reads CASRTALPQHL. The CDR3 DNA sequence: TGTGCCAGCAGGACCGCTCTGCCCCAGCATCTT.

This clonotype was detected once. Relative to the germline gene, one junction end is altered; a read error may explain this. The CDR3 loop is CASKIAGVPMEQCF. The CDR3, as DNA: TGTGCCAGCAAGATAGCGGGAGTCCCTATGGAGCAGTGTTTC. V and J are TRBV6-2 or TRBV6-3 and TRBJ2-7, with 9 bases matching TRBD2. Per the germline V gene, CDR1 is MNHEY and CDR2 is SVGEGT. CDR3 length equals 14 residues.

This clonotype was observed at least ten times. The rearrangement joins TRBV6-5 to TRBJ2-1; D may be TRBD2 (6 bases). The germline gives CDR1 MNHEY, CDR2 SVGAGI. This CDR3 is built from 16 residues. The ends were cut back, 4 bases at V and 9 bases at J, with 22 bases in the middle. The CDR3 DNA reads TGTGCCAGCAGTTCCCAACGCGGGACTTCTAACGGTGAGCAGTTCTTC. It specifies CASSSQRGTSNGEQFF.

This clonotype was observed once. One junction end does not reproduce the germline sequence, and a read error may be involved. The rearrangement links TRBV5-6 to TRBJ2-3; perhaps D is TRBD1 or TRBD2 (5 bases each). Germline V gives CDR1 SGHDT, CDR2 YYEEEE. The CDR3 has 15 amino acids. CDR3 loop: CASSLGRRNIDTHYF. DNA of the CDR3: TGTGCCAGCAGCCTGGGACGGAGGAACATAGATACGCACTATTTT.

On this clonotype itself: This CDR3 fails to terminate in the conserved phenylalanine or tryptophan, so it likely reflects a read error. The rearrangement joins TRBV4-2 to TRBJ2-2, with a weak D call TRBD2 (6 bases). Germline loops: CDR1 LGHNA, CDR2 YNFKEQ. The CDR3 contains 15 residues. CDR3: CASSMPGLNTGKLFS. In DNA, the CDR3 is TGTGCCAGCAGCATGCCGGGACTGAATACCGGGAAGCTGTTTTCT.

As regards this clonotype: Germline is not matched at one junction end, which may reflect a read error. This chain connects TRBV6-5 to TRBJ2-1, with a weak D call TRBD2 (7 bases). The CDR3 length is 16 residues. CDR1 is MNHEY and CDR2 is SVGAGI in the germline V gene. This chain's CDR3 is CARSYEEGGGVGEQFF. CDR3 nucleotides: TGTGCCAGGAGTTACGAGGAAGGGGGGGGTGTCGGGGAGCAGTTCTTC.

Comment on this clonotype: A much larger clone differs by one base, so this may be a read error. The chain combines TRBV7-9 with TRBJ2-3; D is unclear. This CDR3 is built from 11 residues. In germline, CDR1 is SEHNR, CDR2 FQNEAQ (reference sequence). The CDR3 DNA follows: TGTGCCAGCAGTAGCACAGATATGCAGTATTTT. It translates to CASSSTDMQYF.

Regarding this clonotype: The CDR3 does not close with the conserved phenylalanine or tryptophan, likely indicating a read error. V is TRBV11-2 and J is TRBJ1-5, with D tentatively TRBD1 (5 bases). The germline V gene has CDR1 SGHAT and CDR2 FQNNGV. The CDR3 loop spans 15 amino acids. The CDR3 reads CASIPGGSLNQHQHL. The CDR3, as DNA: TGTGCCAGCATCCCGGGGGGGTCACTCAATCAGCACCAGCATCTT.

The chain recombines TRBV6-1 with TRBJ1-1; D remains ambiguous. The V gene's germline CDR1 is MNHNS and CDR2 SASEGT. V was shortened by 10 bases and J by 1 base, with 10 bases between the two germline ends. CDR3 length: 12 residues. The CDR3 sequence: CANMSSNTEAFF. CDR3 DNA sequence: TGTGCCAACATGTCATCGAACACTGAAGCTTTCTTT.

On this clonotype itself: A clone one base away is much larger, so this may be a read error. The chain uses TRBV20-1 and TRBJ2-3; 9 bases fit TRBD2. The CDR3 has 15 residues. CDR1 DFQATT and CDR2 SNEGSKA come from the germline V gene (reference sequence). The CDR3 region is CSATIAGEGGDMQYF. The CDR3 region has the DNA TGCAGTGCTACAATAGCGGGGGAAGGGGGAGATATGCAGTATTTT.

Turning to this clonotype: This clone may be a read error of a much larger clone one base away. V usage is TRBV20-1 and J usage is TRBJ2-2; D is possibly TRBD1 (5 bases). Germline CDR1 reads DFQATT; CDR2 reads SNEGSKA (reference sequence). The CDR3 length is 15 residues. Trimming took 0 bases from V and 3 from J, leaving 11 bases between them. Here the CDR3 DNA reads TGCAGTGCTAGAGATGTGGGGCAGTACACCGGGGAGCTGTTTTTT. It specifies CSARDVGQYTGELFF.

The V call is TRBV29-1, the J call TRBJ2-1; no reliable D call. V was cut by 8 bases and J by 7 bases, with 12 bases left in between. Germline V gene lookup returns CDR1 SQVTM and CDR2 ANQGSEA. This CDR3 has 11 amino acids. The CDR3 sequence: CSLAIANEQFF. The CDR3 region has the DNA TGCAGCCTCGCTATCGCGAATGAGCAGTTCTTC.

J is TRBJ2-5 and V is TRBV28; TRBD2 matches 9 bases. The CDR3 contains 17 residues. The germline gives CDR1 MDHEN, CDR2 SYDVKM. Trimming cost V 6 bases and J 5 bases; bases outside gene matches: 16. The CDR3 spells CASSSRVIAGEEETQYF. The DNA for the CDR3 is TGTGCCAGCAGCTCCCGGGTGATAGCGGGGGAGGAGGAGACCCAGTACTTC.

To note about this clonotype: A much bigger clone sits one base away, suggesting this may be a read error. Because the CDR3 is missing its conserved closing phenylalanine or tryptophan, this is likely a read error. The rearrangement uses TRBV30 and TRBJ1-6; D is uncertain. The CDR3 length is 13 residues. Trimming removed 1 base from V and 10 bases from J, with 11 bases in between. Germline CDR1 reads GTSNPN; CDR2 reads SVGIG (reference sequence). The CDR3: CAWSAKVGSPLHS. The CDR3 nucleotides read TGTGCCTGGAGTGCAAAGGTCGGCTCACCCCTCCACTCT.

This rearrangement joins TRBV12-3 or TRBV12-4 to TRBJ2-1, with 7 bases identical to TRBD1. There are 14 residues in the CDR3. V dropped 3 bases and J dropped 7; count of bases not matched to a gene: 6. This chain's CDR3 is CASSLTGSANEQFF. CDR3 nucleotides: TGTGCCAGCAGTTTGACAGGGAGCGCTAATGAGCAGTTCTTC.

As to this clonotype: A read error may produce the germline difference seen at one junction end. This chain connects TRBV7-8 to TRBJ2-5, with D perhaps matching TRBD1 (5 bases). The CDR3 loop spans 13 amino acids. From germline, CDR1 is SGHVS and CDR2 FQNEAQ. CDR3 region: CASSFDRQETRYF. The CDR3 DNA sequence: TGTGCCAGTAGCTTCGACAGACAAGAGACCCGGTACTTC.

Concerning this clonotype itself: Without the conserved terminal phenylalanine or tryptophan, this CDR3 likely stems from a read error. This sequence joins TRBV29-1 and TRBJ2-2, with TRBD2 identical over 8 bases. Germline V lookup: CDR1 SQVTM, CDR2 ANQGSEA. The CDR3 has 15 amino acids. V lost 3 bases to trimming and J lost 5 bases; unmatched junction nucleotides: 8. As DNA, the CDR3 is TGCAGCGTTGATGTGTCGGGAGGGTGGACCGGGGAGCTGTTTCTT. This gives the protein CSVDVSGGWTGELFL.

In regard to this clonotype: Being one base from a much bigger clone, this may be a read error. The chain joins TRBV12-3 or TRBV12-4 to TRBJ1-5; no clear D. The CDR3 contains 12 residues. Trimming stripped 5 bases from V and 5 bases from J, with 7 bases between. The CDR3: CASSRADQPQHF. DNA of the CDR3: TGTGCCAGCAGTAGAGCGGATCAGCCCCAGCATTTT.

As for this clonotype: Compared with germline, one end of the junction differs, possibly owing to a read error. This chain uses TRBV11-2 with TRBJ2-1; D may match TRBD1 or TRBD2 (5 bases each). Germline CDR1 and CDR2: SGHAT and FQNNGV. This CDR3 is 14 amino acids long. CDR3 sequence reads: CSSQKRQGENEQLF. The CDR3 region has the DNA TGTTCCAGCCAGAAGCGGCAGGGCGAAAATGAGCAGTTGTTC.

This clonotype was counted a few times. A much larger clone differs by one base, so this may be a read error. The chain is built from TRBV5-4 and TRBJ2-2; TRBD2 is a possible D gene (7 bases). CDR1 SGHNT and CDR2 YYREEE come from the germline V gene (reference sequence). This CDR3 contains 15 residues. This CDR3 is CTMGGLAAGTGELFF. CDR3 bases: TGTACTATGGGGGGGCTAGCGGCAGGCACCGGGGAGCTGTTTTTT.

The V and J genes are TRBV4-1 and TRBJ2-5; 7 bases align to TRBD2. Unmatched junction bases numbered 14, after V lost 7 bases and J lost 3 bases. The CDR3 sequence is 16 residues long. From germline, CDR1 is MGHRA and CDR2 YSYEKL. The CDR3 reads CASILNPGLTEETQYF. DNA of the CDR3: TGCGCCAGCATCCTAAACCCGGGACTAACGGAAGAGACCCAGTACTTC.